What follows are 5 T cell receptor beta chains derived from one specimen sequenced in a study of T cell responses to AZD1222 COVID-19 vaccine. Clones were read by immunoSEQ multiplex PCR, and TCRdb kept only the in-frame ones, dropping some. The sample contains fewer than 300,000 clones, 85% to 95% of which appear only once. The specimen was peripheral blood, collected on day 0 of AZD1222 vaccination. The source is an adult in good health.

This chain links TRBV28 with TRBJ2-7, with D possibly TRBD2 on 5 matching bases. CDR1 MDHEN and CDR2 SYDVKM come from the germline V gene. V was shortened by 7 bases and J by 4 bases, with 17 bases between the two germline ends. This CDR3 region has 14 residues. The chain's CDR3 is CASTPPGVPYEQYF. The CDR3 DNA is TGTGCCAGCACACCCCCCGGGGTACCATACGAGCAGTACTTC.

The rearrangement joins TRBV12-3 or TRBV12-4 to TRBJ1-5, with a tentative D call TRBD1 (5 bases). Trimming pared 5 bases from V and 7 bases from J, leaving 12 bases between. There are 13 residues in the CDR3. The CDR3 region is CASSLGLGQPQHF. DNA of the CDR3: TGTGCCAGCAGTCTGGGGCTGGGGCAGCCCCAGCATTTT.

J is TRBJ2-5 and V is TRBV5-1, with 8 bases aligning to TRBD1. The CDR3 spans 13 residues. Germline V gene sequence: CDR1 SGHRS, CDR2 YFSETQ. Trimming took 8 bases from V and 4 from J; bases not matched to a gene: 7. This chain's CDR3 is CASGKGTGETQYF. As DNA, the CDR3 is TGCGCCAGTGGAAAGGGGACAGGAGAGACCCAGTACTTC. Combining the CDR3 with reference TRBV5-1 and TRBJ2-5 gives the whole variable domain KAGVTQTPRYLIKTRGQQVTLSCSPISGHRSVSWYQQTPGQGLQFLFEYFSETQRNKGNFPGRFSGRQFSNSRSEMNVSTLELGDSALYLCASGKGTGETQYFGPGTRLLVL.

V gene TRBV5-4 combines with J gene TRBJ2-2; D possibly uses TRBD1 or TRBD2 (6 bases each). The germline V gene has CDR1 SGHNT and CDR2 YYREEE (reference sequence). V lost 2 bases and J lost 5, with 13 bases in between. CDR3 length: 15 amino acids. The CDR3 sequence is CASSLGGSGTGELFF. The DNA for the CDR3 is TGTGCCAGCAGCTTAGGGGGGTCAGGGACCGGGGAGCTGTTTTTT.

The V call is TRBV11-2, the J call TRBJ1-5; no clear D. Per the germline V gene, CDR1 is SGHAT and CDR2 is FQNNGV. The CDR3 is 13 residues long. V gave up 0 bases and J gave up 4 bases, with 4 bases separating them. The CDR3 nucleotides read TGTGCCAGCAGCTTAGAGAGGAATCAGCCCCAGCATTTT. It is translated as CASSLERNQPQHF.